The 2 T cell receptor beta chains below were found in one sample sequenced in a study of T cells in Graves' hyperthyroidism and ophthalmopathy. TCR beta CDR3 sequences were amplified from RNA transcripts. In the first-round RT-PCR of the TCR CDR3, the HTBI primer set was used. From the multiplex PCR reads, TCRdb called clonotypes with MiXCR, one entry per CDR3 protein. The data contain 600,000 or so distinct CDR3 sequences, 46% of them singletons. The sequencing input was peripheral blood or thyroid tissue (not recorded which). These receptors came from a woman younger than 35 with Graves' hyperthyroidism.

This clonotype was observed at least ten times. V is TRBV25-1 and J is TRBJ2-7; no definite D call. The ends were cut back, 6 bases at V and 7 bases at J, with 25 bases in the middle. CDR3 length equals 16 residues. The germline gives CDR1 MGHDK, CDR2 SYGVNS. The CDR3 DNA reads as TGTGCCAGCAGCCCTCCCTCGAGAGGCCCCATTGAAGAGCAGTACTTC. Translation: CASSPPSRGPIEEQYF.

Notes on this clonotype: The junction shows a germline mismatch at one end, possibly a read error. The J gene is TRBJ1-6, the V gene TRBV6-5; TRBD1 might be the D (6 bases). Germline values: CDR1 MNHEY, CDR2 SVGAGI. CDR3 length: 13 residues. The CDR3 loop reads CASSLQGNLPLHF. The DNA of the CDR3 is TGTGCCAGCAGTTTGCAGGGGAATTTACCCCTCCACTTT.